This passage covers 21 T cell receptor beta chains from one sample sequenced in a study of control samples from healthy donors and cancer patients (TCRdb year 2020). Library construction relied on the immunoSEQ multiplex PCR assay. In its TCRdb copy, this immuneACCESS table keeps in-frame sequences only and misses some clones. Where compared with another copy, unresolved V genes explain less than half of these, and the others have no known cause. The sample profile shows some 120,000 clones; 92% of them were found once. The ten largest make up approximately 0.58% of the sample. The sequenced sample was PBMCs. These TCRs come from a man older than 75 with head and neck cancer.

This clone occurred once. The rearrangement links TRBV7-8 to TRBJ1-5; 8 bases line up with TRBD1. The CDR3 sequence is 15 residues long. The V and J ends lost 1 base and 5 bases, in that order; junction bases with no gene match: 4. Germline V gene sequence: CDR1 SGHVS, CDR2 FQNEAQ. The CDR3 sequence is CASSLGQGRYQPQHF. In DNA, the CDR3 is TGTGCCAGCAGCTTAGGACAGGGGAGATATCAGCCCCAGCATTTT.

This clone was seen only a few times. The chain couples TRBV30 to TRBJ2-1; TRBD2 aligns across 9 bases. Germline V lookup: CDR1 GTSNPN, CDR2 SVGIG (reference sequence). This CDR3 is 19 amino acids long. V lost 1 base to trimming and J lost 2 bases; unmatched junction nucleotides: 15. The CDR3 bases are TGTGCCTGGAGTGGCTTCCTAGGCGGGGGGGCTTTTCCCTACAATGAGCAGTTCTTC. Translation gives CAWSGFLGGGAFPYNEQFF.

The chain links TRBV10-1 to TRBJ2-7, with D perhaps matching TRBD1 (6 bases). V was cut by 4 bases and J by 2 bases, with 12 bases left in between. Germline assignment: CDR1 WNHNN and CDR2 SYGVQD (reference sequence). This CDR3 is built from 14 residues. The CDR3 loop is CASSANRQAYEQYF. As DNA, the CDR3 is TGCGCCAGCAGTGCTAACAGACAGGCCTACGAGCAGTACTTC.

This chain uses TRBV7-6 with TRBJ2-7, with D tentatively TRBD2 (6 bases). The CDR3 totals 15 residues. Germline-derived CDR1 and CDR2 are SGHVS and FNYEAQ. The ends were cut back, 1 base at V and 7 bases at J, with 17 bases in the middle. CDR3 residues: CASSLEPRHGGEQYF. The DNA for the CDR3 is TGTGCCAGCAGCTTAGAACCGAGGCATGGAGGGGAGCAGTACTTC.

The J gene is TRBJ1-6, the V gene TRBV30; 11 positions match TRBD1. The CDR3 loop spans 19 amino acids. The J segment lost 8 bases and the V segment lost 2 bases, leaving 17 bases of the junction unmatched. Germline V lookup: CDR1 GTSNPN, CDR2 SVGIG (reference sequence). This chain's CDR3 is CAWSMARTGGVGGYSPLHF. DNA of the CDR3: TGTGCCTGGAGTATGGCCCGGACAGGGGGCGTGGGAGGTTATTCACCCCTCCACTTT.

This clone was seen more than once but under ten times. This rearrangement joins TRBV6-6 to TRBJ2-5; D gene unclear. CDR1 is MNHNY, CDR2 SVGAGI, per germline (reference sequence). This CDR3 spans 14 amino acids. V was trimmed by 1 base and J by 1 base, leaving 7 bases between them. The CDR3 sequence is CASSYLGLQETQYF. In DNA, the CDR3 is TGTGCCAGCAGTTACTTGGGCCTCCAAGAGACCCAGTACTTC.

The chain links TRBV29-1 to TRBJ1-5; 8 bases are shared with TRBD1. CDR3 length: 15 amino acids. The J segment lost 4 bases and the V segment lost 0 bases, leaving 5 bases of the junction unmatched. Per germline, CDR1 SQVTM and CDR2 ANQGSEA. The CDR3 DNA is TGCAGCGTTGAAGACCCCCGGACAGGGAATCAGCCCCAGCATTTT. It encodes CSVEDPRTGNQPQHF. The variable domain in full, completed from reference TRBV29-1 and TRBJ1-5, reads SAVISQKPSRDICQRGTSLTIQCQVDSQVTMMFWYRQQPGQSLTLIATANQGSEATYESGFVIDKFPISRPNLTFSTLTVSNMSPEDSSIYLCSVEDPRTGNQPQHFGDGTRLSIL.

This clone was observed a single time. V gene TRBV29-1 combines with J gene TRBJ2-7, with D unresolved. CDR1 and CDR2 from the germline V gene are SQVTM and ANQGSEA. The germline V and J ends were trimmed by 5 bases and 0 bases, with 8 bases remaining between them. The CDR3 has 12 amino acids. The DNA of the CDR3 is TGCAGCGTTAGGCAGGCCTCCTACGAGCAGTACTTC. This translates into CSVRQASYEQYF.

The chain recombines TRBV5-8 with TRBJ1-6, with 7 bases lining up with TRBD1. J was trimmed by 3 bases and V by 0 bases; bases with no gene match: 3. The V gene's germline CDR1 is SGHTS and CDR2 YDEGEE. This CDR3 region has 16 residues. DNA of the CDR3: TGTGCCAGCAGCTTGGATGCAGGGGGCTATAATTCACCCCTCCACTTT. It is translated as CASSLDAGGYNSPLHF.

A single count supports this clone. V gene TRBV5-1 combines with J gene TRBJ1-4, with D perhaps TRBD1 (6 bases). The CDR3 totals 15 residues. In germline, CDR1 is SGHRS, CDR2 YFSETQ. The V and J ends lost 4 bases and 8 bases respectively, with 18 bases between them. CDR3 sequence: CASSPSQGGSEKLFF. The CDR3 DNA reads as TGCGCCAGCAGCCCCTCACAGGGAGGATCGGAAAAACTGTTTTTT.

CDR3 sequence: CASSLAGGQPQHF. The CDR3 DNA sequence: TGTGCCAGCAGCTTGGCGGGTGGACAGCCCCAGCATTTT. The J gene is TRBJ1-5, the V gene TRBV5-4; no clear D gene. CDR1 and CDR2 from the germline V gene are SGHNT and YYREEE (reference sequence). This CDR3 spans 13 amino acids. V was clipped by 0 bases and J by 7 bases, with 8 bases between them.

In DNA form, the CDR3 reads TGTGCCAGCAGCTTAGATTGGTCAGGGACCTTACATGAGCAGTTCTTC. Encoded protein: CASSLDWSGTLHEQFF. This chain uses TRBV11-2 with TRBJ2-1; D possibly uses TRBD1 or TRBD2 (5 bases each). This CDR3 has 16 amino acids. Trimming took 0 bases from V and 8 from J, leaving 17 bases between them. The germline V gene encodes CDR1 SGHAT and CDR2 FQNNGV.

This clone was detected a few times. The rearrangement links TRBV12-5 to TRBJ2-7, with a tentative D call TRBD1 (5 bases). The V and J ends lost 2 bases and 4 bases respectively, with 21 bases between them. The CDR3 spans 17 residues. Germline V CDR1 and CDR2: LGHNT, FRNRAP. CDR3 protein: CASGLRPGATYLYEQYF. In DNA, the CDR3 is TGTGCTAGTGGTTTGCGCCCTGGGGCCACCTACCTGTACGAGCAGTACTTC.

The V call is TRBV21-1, the J call TRBJ2-4. TRBV21-1 has pseudogene status. This CDR3 spans 19 amino acids. CDR3 region: CASSKGEWPDAPTKNIQYF. CDR3 nucleotides: TGTGCCAGCAGCAAAGGGGAATGGCCTGATGCCCCGACCAAAAACATTCAGTACTTC.

This chain connects TRBV7-7 to TRBJ1-4; no reliable D call. From germline, CDR1 is SSHAT and CDR2 FNYEAQ (reference sequence). With 1 base removed from V and 10 bases from J, the gap between germline ends came to 19 bases. This CDR3 has 16 residues. The CDR3 is CASSLESHFLKGKLFF. The CDR3 DNA reads as TGTGCCAGCAGCTTAGAAAGTCATTTCTTAAAGGGAAAACTGTTTTTT.

In this sample, this clone turned up once. CDR3 coding DNA: TGCGCCAGCAGCTTGGAACGGGGCGGTCCGTTGAGTGAGCAGTTCTTC. Translated, it gives CASSLERGGPLSEQFF. The V gene is TRBV5-1, the J gene TRBJ2-1; D may match TRBD1 or TRBD2 (5 bases each). Per the germline V gene, CDR1 is SGHRS and CDR2 is YFSETQ. Trimming removed 0 bases from V and 9 bases from J, with 19 bases in between. The CDR3 runs to 16 residues.

The rearrangement links TRBV7-2 to TRBJ1-5; D is unresolved. Trimming removed 0 bases at V and 4 bases at J, with 7 bases between. Looked up from germline, CDR1 is SGHTA and CDR2 is FQGNSA. CDR3 length: 14 residues. The CDR3 DNA sequence: TGTGCCAGCAGCTTAGCGGGAATGAATCAGCCCCAGCATTTT. This codes for CASSLAGMNQPQHF. Together with reference TRBV7-2 and TRBJ1-5, the CDR3 gives the full variable domain: GAGVSQSPSNKVTEKGKDVELRCDPISGHTALYWYRQSLGQGLEFLIYFQGNSAPDKSGLPSDRFSAERTGGSVSTLTIQRTQQEDSAVYLCASSLAGMNQPQHFGDGTRLSIL.

This clone was recorded a few times. The chain couples TRBV7-2 to TRBJ2-5, with no clear D. The ends were cut back, 5 bases at V and 5 bases at J, with 12 bases in the middle. This CDR3 comprises 13 residues. Germline V gene lookup returns CDR1 SGHTA and CDR2 FQGNSA. CDR3 sequence (DNA): TGTGCCAGCAGCCCTAGGCGGTCGGAGACCCAGTACTTC. It yields the protein CASSPRRSETQYF.

The CDR3 is CASSSWTGDNEQFF. CDR3 nucleotides: TGTGCCAGCAGTTCGTGGACAGGGGACAATGAGCAGTTCTTC. The rearrangement joins TRBV6-9 to TRBJ2-1, with 9 bases lining up with TRBD1. The germline CDR1 and CDR2 sequences are MNHGY and SVAAGI. CDR3 length: 14 residues. V was clipped by 4 bases and J by 5 bases; unmatched bases: 3.

The gene calls are TRBV19 and TRBJ1-4, with D possibly matching TRBD1 (6 bases). The CDR3 is made up of 14 amino acids. Looked up from germline, CDR1 is LNHDA and CDR2 is SQIVND (reference sequence). Trimming removed 4 bases from V and 8 bases from J, with 14 bases in between. CDR3 bases: TGTGCCAGTAGTAGCGGACAGTTTGGCGAAAAACTGTTTTTT. It yields the protein CASSSGQFGEKLFF.

The V gene is TRBV6-5, the J gene TRBJ2-7; possible D gene TRBD1, 6 bases. The CDR3 is made up of 13 amino acids. Per germline, CDR1 MNHEY and CDR2 SVGAGI. The V end was cut by 7 bases, the J end by 7 bases, with 17 bases between. CDR3 sequence: CASIDRRSNEQYF. The CDR3 DNA follows: TGTGCCAGCATAGACAGGAGGTCGAATGAGCAGTACTTC.